This T cell receptor beta chain was recorded in a study of shared clonotypes between healthy human individuals. CDR3 length: 17 residues. Looked up from germline, CDR1 is SGHDN and CDR2 is FVKESK. V gave up 0 bases and J gave up 9 bases; unmatched junction bases: 10. Using immunoSEQ multiplex PCR, the repertoire was profiled, and TCRdb retains in-frame clones only, with some absent. The table shows roughly 1 million clones, with approximately 70% occurring only once. The receptor comes from a man between 18 and 35 years old in good health. The rearrangement joins TRBV14 to TRBJ2-1, with TRBD2 matching 11 bases. Sequencing was done on a sample of memory CD4+ T cells sorted from blood. Described subset: CD45RA-negative fraction. The CDR3 protein is CASSQDIGSGRASEQFF. In DNA form, the CDR3 reads TGTGCCAGCAGCCAAGATATCGGTAGCGGGAGGGCGAGTGAGCAGTTCTTC.